This T cell receptor (beta chain) was found in a study of T cell responses to AZD1222 COVID-19 vaccine. Study at large: Doses given second, at about 4 or about 12 weeks, were pooled.

Sequenced by immunoSEQ multiplex PCR; TCRdb stores in-frame clones only, minus some. The table records some 200,000 clones, 80% to 95% of them present only once. Specimen: peripheral blood, collected on day 0 of AZD1222 vaccination. The sequence came from an adult in good health.

The CDR3 sequence is CASSSGGPNTEAFF. CDR3 DNA: TGTGCCAGCAGTTCCGGGGGACCGAACACTGAAGCTTTCTTT. V usage is TRBV28 and J usage is TRBJ1-1; a weak D match, TRBD1 (5 bases). V dropped 4 bases and J dropped 1 base, with 10 bases sitting between them. The CDR3 runs 14 residues. Germline V gene sequence: CDR1 MDHEN, CDR2 SYDVKM.